This T cell receptor (beta chain) derives from a study of blood T cell repertoires in COVID-19. Background on the study: The samples span acute and convalescent COVID-19 from the United States, Italy and Spain. Sample material is recorded as cDNA or gDNA derived from T cells, B-cell-depleted T cells, or PBMCs.

The authors' processing: Researchers report that nucleated cell counts were estimated from reference gene primer amplification. Assay: immunoSEQ multiplex PCR; the TCRdb copy retains only in-frame clones and omits some. That table supplies the V and J calls and clone size; D and trimming were determined from the DNA. The table shows some 190,000 clones, with 80% to 90% occurring only once. The V end was cut by 3 bases, the J end by 1 base, with 13 bases between. CDR1 is GTSNPN and CDR2 is SVGIG in the germline V gene (reference sequence). The CDR3 covers 14 residues. The sample comprised peripheral blood. The V call is TRBV30, the J call TRBJ2-7, with TRBD2 as a possible D gene (6 bases). The receptor was isolated from a human donor with active or convalescent COVID-19. The donor label of this sample is uncertain. The CDR3 nucleotides are TGTGCCTGGAGGAATCAGGGAGGATCCTACGAGCAGTACTTC. Translating gives CAWRNQGGSYEQYF. The full variable domain, in which reference TRBV30 and TRBJ2-7 provide the parts outside the CDR3, is SQTIHQWPATLVQPVGSPLSLECTVEGTSNPNLYWYRQAAGRGLQLLFYSVGIGQISSEVPQNLSASRPQDRQFILSSKKLLLSDSGFYLCAWRNQGGSYEQYFGPGTRLTVT.